The 18 T cell receptor beta chains reported below all come from one sample, sequenced in a study of T cell repertoires in cytomegalovirus infection. A single record per CDR3 protein comes from TCRdb applying MiXCR to the reads. The profile shows around 310,000 distinct CDR3 sequences, roughly a sixth of them singletons. The sample was PBMCs. The origin of the receptors is a human donor in good health (CMV status not recorded). Some clones in this sample may be carry-over from other donors' samples.

This clonotype was seen only a few times. V is TRBV6-5 and J is TRBJ2-2; TRBD2 matches at 7 bases. CDR1 MNHEY and CDR2 SVGAGI come from the germline V gene. The CDR3 is 16 residues long. Unmatched junction bases numbered 7, after V lost 6 bases and J lost 0 bases. This CDR3 is CASSNQAGTNTGELFF. DNA of the CDR3: TGTGCCAGCAGCAACCAAGCGGGGACGAACACCGGGGAGCTGTTTTTT.

The chain links TRBV5-6 to TRBJ1-1; weak D call: TRBD1 (5 bases). The CDR3 length is 15 residues. Trimming took off 1 base at V and 1 base at J, with 11 bases between the two ends. Germline CDR1 is SGHDT and CDR2 is YYEEEE. CDR3 DNA: TGTGCCAGCAGCTTGCTGCCCAGGGAGAACACTGAAGCTTTCTTT. This gives the protein CASSLLPRENTEAFF.

In this sample, this clonotype turned up many times. V and J are TRBV7-2 and TRBJ2-3, with TRBD1 identical over 8 bases. Germline V gene sequence: CDR1 SGHTA, CDR2 FQGNSA. The J segment lost 4 bases and the V segment lost 3 bases, leaving 6 bases of the junction unmatched. CDR3 length: 15 residues. The CDR3 DNA reads TGTGCCAGCAGCTTTGTAGCAGGGGGCCCAGATACGCAGTATTTT. It translates to CASSFVAGGPDTQYF.

This clonotype has a handful of counts. J is TRBJ2-3 and V is TRBV6-5, with D uncertain. CDR3 size: 15 residues. Between the trimmed V and J ends, which lost 0 bases and 4 bases, there was a span of 11 bases. Germline CDR1 and CDR2: MNHEY and SVGAGI. CDR3 bases: TGTGCCAGCAGTTACTCAGCTCGAAGGGCAGATACGCAGTATTTT. Its translation: CASSYSARRADTQYF.

This clonotype was seen many times. V and J are TRBV7-2 and TRBJ1-6; D is undetermined. The CDR3 consists of 15 residues. The germline V gene has CDR1 SGHTA and CDR2 FQGNSA. V lost 6 bases and J lost 2, with 11 bases in between. CDR3 in amino acids: CASSPQEAYNSPLHF. The CDR3 DNA sequence: TGTGCCAGCAGTCCCCAGGAGGCCTATAATTCACCCCTCCACTTT.

This clonotype has just a few counts. This chain uses TRBV7-2 with TRBJ2-1, with D perhaps matching TRBD1 (6 bases). CDR3 size: 15 residues. V lost 6 bases and J 5 bases, leaving 17 bases between the germline ends. Germline CDR1 SGHTA, CDR2 FQGNSA. As DNA, the CDR3 is TGTGCCAGCAGTTACCGGGACACTTATAACAATGAGCAGTTCTTC. It yields the protein CASSYRDTYNNEQFF. Full variable domain (outside the CDR3, taken from reference TRBV7-2 and TRBJ2-1): GAGVSQSPSNKVTEKGKDVELRCDPISGHTALYWYRQSLGQGLEFLIYFQGNSAPDKSGLPSDRFSAERTGGSVSTLTIQRTQQEDSAVYLCASSYRDTYNNEQFFGPGTRLTVL.

This clonotype occurred once. The chain employs TRBV27 and TRBJ1-2; the match to TRBD1 covers 7 bases. The CDR3 is made up of 15 amino acids. The V gene end was trimmed by 7 bases and the J gene end by 6 bases; junction bases not matched to a gene: 14. Germline V gene data show CDR1 as MNHEY and CDR2 as SMNVEV (reference sequence). The CDR3 DNA reads as TGTGCCAGCATGAGCTTATTGCCGGACAGGAATGGCTACACCTTC. Protein: CASMSLLPDRNGYTF.

Ten or more counts support this clonotype. The gene calls are TRBV6-1 and TRBJ2-3, with D unresolved. Germline V gene sequence: CDR1 MNHNS, CDR2 SASEGT. V was trimmed by 5 bases and J by 4 bases, leaving 16 bases between them. The CDR3 has 15 residues. The DNA for the CDR3 is TGTGCCAGCAGTCCCCTCTTCCCAGGCCCAGATACGCAGTATTTT. Translated, it gives CASSPLFPGPDTQYF.

The chain combines TRBV4-1 with TRBJ1-4; 9 nucleotides align to TRBD1. With 6 bases clipped from V and 6 bases from J, the junction kept 8 bases outside the gene matches. Germline CDR1 is MGHRA and CDR2 is YSYEKL. This CDR3 contains 15 residues. The CDR3 sequence: CASRTGQGRYEKLFF. DNA for the CDR3: TGCGCCAGCAGAACCGGACAGGGGCGGTATGAAAAACTGTTTTTT.

This clonotype was seen only a few times. The chain joins TRBV12-3 or TRBV12-4 to TRBJ2-1; the match to TRBD1 covers 9 bases. The trim removed 7 bases at V and 3 bases at J, leaving 7 bases unmatched. This CDR3 has 15 amino acids. CDR3 region: CASILRDRDYNEQFF. For the CDR3, the DNA is TGTGCCAGCATTCTTCGGGACAGGGACTACAATGAGCAGTTCTTC.

In its sample, this clonotype was seen many times. This chain connects TRBV4-2 to TRBJ2-1, with D unclear. Germline V gene data show CDR1 as LGHNA and CDR2 as YNFKEQ. Trimming took off 1 base at V and 7 bases at J, with 14 bases between the two ends. The CDR3 extends over 15 amino acids. CDR3 protein: CASSQGQVGSNEQFF. CDR3 coding DNA: TGTGCCAGCAGCCAAGGCCAGGTCGGTTCAAATGAGCAGTTCTTC.

DNA of the CDR3: TGTGCCAGCAAAAGGACTAGCGGGGGGGAAAGCACAGATACGCAGTATTTT. Translating gives CASKRTSGGESTDTQYF. This chain connects TRBV2 to TRBJ2-3, with TRBD2 matching over 15 bases. This CDR3 has 17 amino acids. V was clipped by 7 bases and J by 0 bases; unmatched bases: 5. Per the germline V gene, CDR1 is SNHLY and CDR2 is FYNNEI.

In this sample, this clonotype turned up many times. The chain links TRBV7-6 to TRBJ1-5, with 7 bases identical to TRBD1. Germline V gene data show CDR1 as SGHVS and CDR2 as FNYEAQ. The CDR3 has 15 residues. V dropped 3 bases and J dropped 2; count of bases not matched to a gene: 4. The CDR3 here is CASSLGQSGNQPQHF. CDR3 in DNA: TGTGCCAGCAGCTTGGGACAGTCTGGCAATCAGCCCCAGCATTTT.

V and J are TRBV7-9 and TRBJ2-7; 7 positions match TRBD1. V dropped 5 bases and J dropped 7; count of bases not matched to a gene: 17. In germline, CDR1 is SEHNR, CDR2 FQNEAQ (reference sequence). The CDR3 is 16 residues long. The CDR3 sequence: CASSTRGQENLKEQYF. DNA of the CDR3: TGTGCCAGCAGCACCCGAGGACAGGAGAACCTTAAGGAGCAGTACTTC.

The chain joins TRBV28 to TRBJ2-1, with D uncertain. The germline CDR1 and CDR2 sequences are MDHEN and SYDVKM. Trimming pared 5 bases from V and 1 base from J, leaving 18 bases between. The CDR3 is 17 residues long. The CDR3 reads CASSPISVGGSYNEQFF. The CDR3 DNA follows: TGTGCCAGCAGTCCGATATCGGTGGGTGGGTCCTACAATGAGCAGTTCTTC.

This clonotype was seen a single time. The V gene is TRBV2, the J gene TRBJ2-7; 12 nucleotides agree with TRBD1. The CDR3 runs to 15 residues. V trimming: 6 bases; J trimming: 5 bases; junction bases outside the gene matches: 8. Germline assignment: CDR1 SNHLY and CDR2 FYNNEI. The chain's CDR3 is CASRVTGTGGDEQYF. CDR3 DNA: TGTGCCAGCAGGGTAACCGGGACAGGGGGCGACGAGCAGTACTTC.

V is TRBV12-3 or TRBV12-4 and J is TRBJ2-5; possibly TRBD1 for D (6 bases). The CDR3 covers 14 residues. V lost 5 bases, J lost 6 bases, and 16 bases lay in between. CDR3 nucleotide sequence: TGTGCCAGCAGTCCAGGTCCAGGGGATAAGACCCAGTACTTC. Amino acid sequence: CASSPGPGDKTQYF.

The rearrangement links TRBV11-2 to TRBJ1-6; D is unclear. This CDR3 comprises 17 residues. The germline CDR1 and CDR2 sequences are SGHAT and FQNNGV. V lost 5 bases, J lost 4 bases, and 18 bases lay in between. The CDR3 region is CASSHKERVYYNSPLHF. The CDR3 region has the DNA TGTGCCAGCAGCCATAAGGAAAGGGTTTATTATAATTCACCCCTCCACTTT.